The 25 T cell receptor beta chains listed next were all sequenced from one sample in a study of T cell responses to AZD1222 COVID-19 vaccine (dated by TCRdb to about 2021). Preparation of the library involved the immunoSEQ multiplex PCR assay. TCRdb re-hosts the immuneACCESS table, in-frame sequences only. Its copies lack some clones; in the studies checked, an unresolved V gene accounts for under half of them, and the cause for the rest is not known. This sample lists some 120,000 clones; 88% were detected once. About 5.4% of the sample rests with the top ten. The label giving this sample's time point can be read as: baseline before first vaccination. The material was peripheral blood, obtained on day 0 of AZD1222 vaccination. The receptors were sampled from an adult in good health.

CDR3 sequence reads: CASSRPRDSMGTNEKLFF. The CDR3 DNA reads as TGTGCCAGCAGCCGCCCACGGGACAGTATGGGGACTAATGAAAAACTGTTTTTT. The chain recombines TRBV7-8 with TRBJ1-4, with 7 positions matching TRBD1. The CDR3 sequence is 18 residues long. The trim removed 5 bases at V and 2 bases at J, leaving 14 bases unmatched. Germline CDR1 SGHVS, CDR2 FQNEAQ.

V is TRBV28 and J is TRBJ1-2; tentative D call: TRBD1 (6 bases). Germline V gene sequence: CDR1 MDHEN, CDR2 SYDVKM. The length of the CDR3 is 16 residues. Trimming left V 4 bases short and J 3 bases short, with 18 bases between. This CDR3 reads CASSSPGAPTHYGYTF. DNA for the CDR3: TGTGCCAGCAGTTCTCCAGGGGCCCCTACCCACTATGGCTACACCTTC.

The chain is built from TRBV11-2 and TRBJ1-6, with D unresolved. CDR1 SGHAT and CDR2 FQNNGV come from the germline V gene. CDR3 size: 16 residues. V lost 0 bases and J 0 bases, leaving 6 bases between the germline ends. The CDR3 DNA reads TGTGCCAGCAGCTTAGATGCCAGCTCCTATAATTCACCCCTCCACTTT. Translating gives CASSLDASSYNSPLHF.

The rearrangement links TRBV4-2 to TRBJ1-2, with a possible D match to TRBD1 (6 bases). Germline values: CDR1 LGHNA, CDR2 YNFKEQ. The CDR3 covers 15 residues. Trimming cost V 0 bases and J 8 bases, with 16 bases left between them. CDR3 nucleotides: TGTGCCAGCAGCCAAGATCTTAGAGGGGGAAGCGGCTACACCTTC. Translating gives CASSQDLRGGSGYTF.

This clone was found once. The chain is built from TRBV29-1 and TRBJ2-7; 10 bases are a match to TRBD2. J lost 0 bases, V lost 4 bases, and 9 bases had no gene match. Germline V gives CDR1 SQVTM, CDR2 ANQGSEA. The CDR3 spans 16 residues. Here the CDR3 DNA reads TGCAGCGTTGTGAGTAGCGGGAGGCCCGACTCCTACGAGCAGTACTTC. It encodes CSVVSSGRPDSYEQYF.

This clone was seen once. The chain combines TRBV29-1 with TRBJ1-1; no definite D call. This CDR3 contains 12 residues. CDR1 SQVTM and CDR2 ANQGSEA come from the germline V gene. Trimming stripped 7 bases from V and 6 bases from J, with 15 bases between. The CDR3 nucleotides are TGCAGCGCTACCACATCACAACCTGAAGCTTTCTTT. Translation: CSATTSQPEAFF.

The chain carries TRBV6-5 and TRBJ2-7; the match to TRBD2 covers 9 bases. The V gene's germline CDR1 is MNHEY and CDR2 SVGAGI. CDR3 length: 14 amino acids. With 5 bases clipped from V and 6 bases from J, the junction kept 8 bases outside the gene matches. CDR3 sequence: CASSRIAGDLEQYF. Written as DNA, the CDR3 is TGTGCCAGCAGTCGAATAGCGGGAGATCTCGAGCAGTACTTC.

This clone appeared a single time. V usage is TRBV11-2 and J usage is TRBJ2-5; possibly TRBD1 for D (5 bases). The germline V gene has CDR1 SGHAT and CDR2 FQNNGV. CDR3 size: 15 residues. V was trimmed by 4 bases and J by 5 bases, leaving 17 bases between them. CDR3 region: CASSSRPAGWETQYF. CDR3 DNA sequence: TGTGCCAGCAGCTCACGCCCAGCAGGGTGGGAGACCCAGTACTTC.

This clone has a single count. Additional DNA sequences in this sample encode the identical CDR3. The V call is TRBV13, the J call TRBJ1-2; D is unresolved. This CDR3 has 12 amino acids. Germline CDR1 reads PRHDT; CDR2 reads FYEKMQ (reference sequence). Trimming pared 0 bases from V and 5 bases from J, leaving 4 bases between. As DNA, the CDR3 is TGTGCCAGCAGCTTAGGGGCTTATGGCTACACCTTC. As protein: CASSLGAYGYTF.

The rearrangement links TRBV4-2 to TRBJ2-1, with 9 bases that match TRBD1. The CDR3 consists of 16 residues. Germline values: CDR1 LGHNA, CDR2 YNFKEQ. V lost 1 base and J lost 5; bases outside the gene matches: 6. CDR3 in amino acids: CASSQGPGQGNNEQFF. CDR3 sequence (DNA): TGTGCCAGCAGCCAAGGGCCGGGACAGGGCAACAATGAGCAGTTCTTC.

This clone was picked up a small number of times. The chain has TRBV2 and TRBJ1-1, with D possibly matching TRBD1 (6 bases). This CDR3 contains 16 residues. V lost 1 base to trimming and J lost 4 bases, with 16 bases between them. Germline V gene data show CDR1 as SNHLY and CDR2 as FYNNEI. The CDR3 region has the DNA TGTGCCAGCAGTGAAGTGAGTCAGGGGCGGCTCACTGAAGCTTTCTTT. This sequence encodes CASSEVSQGRLTEAFF.

Concerning this clone itself: At one boundary the junction diverges from the germline segment, which might be a read error. This chain uses TRBV6-1 with TRBJ2-3; a possible D gene is TRBD2 (7 bases). Germline-derived CDR1 and CDR2 are MNHNS and SASEGT. The CDR3 covers 13 residues. CDR3 sequence (DNA): TGTGCCAGCAGGGAAGAGGGGGGGGATACGCAGTATTTT. Its translation: CASREEGGDTQYF.

The V gene is TRBV25-1, the J gene TRBJ1-2; tentative D call: TRBD1 (6 bases). The CDR3 covers 15 residues. The germline V gene encodes CDR1 MGHDK and CDR2 SYGVNS. V lost 3 bases and J 5 bases, leaving 16 bases between the germline ends. The CDR3 DNA is TGTGCCAGCAGTGATAGGCAGGGGAGTAGTTATGGCTACACCTTC. Protein: CASSDRQGSSYGYTF.

There are a few counts of this clone. The genes are TRBV18 and TRBJ1-2; D gene uncertain. V was clipped by 6 bases and J by 0 bases, with 26 bases between them. In germline, CDR1 is KGHSH, CDR2 LQKENI. This CDR3 is 19 amino acids long. The CDR3 protein is CASSHFESTSPRTNYGYTF. As DNA, the CDR3 is TGTGCCAGCTCTCATTTTGAGAGTACCAGCCCTAGAACTAACTATGGCTACACCTTC.

The chain joins TRBV6-5 to TRBJ2-3; 10 nucleotides line up with TRBD1. The CDR3 spans 15 residues. The trim removed 6 bases at V and 2 bases at J, leaving 5 bases unmatched. CDR1 and CDR2 (germline): MNHEY, SVGAGI. CDR3 residues: CASRRGQGITDTQYF. The CDR3 DNA is TGTGCCAGCAGGAGGGGACAGGGGATCACAGATACGCAGTATTTT.

Only a few counts were recorded for this clone. The gene calls are TRBV6-1 and TRBJ2-7; TRBD1 might be the D (6 bases). The V end was cut by 3 bases, the J end by 2 bases, with 8 bases between. Germline V gene sequence: CDR1 MNHNS, CDR2 SASEGT. CDR3 size: 13 residues. The CDR3 sequence: CASSDRGPYEQYF. DNA of the CDR3: TGTGCCAGCAGTGACAGGGGCCCCTACGAGCAGTACTTC.

The chain recombines TRBV7-2 with TRBJ1-3, with D possibly being TRBD1 (6 bases). The CDR3 has 17 residues. Trimming took 0 bases from V and 5 from J, leaving 17 bases between them. From germline, CDR1 is SGHTA and CDR2 FQGNSA. The CDR3 nucleotides read TGTGCCAGCAGCTTAGCGGGGCACAGGGTATTGAGAAACACCATATATTTT. Protein sequence: CASSLAGHRVLRNTIYF.

The chain joins TRBV9 to TRBJ2-2, with a possible D match to TRBD2 (5 bases). V lost 0 bases to trimming and J lost 7 bases, with 7 bases between them. The germline V gene has CDR1 SGDLS and CDR2 YYNGEE. This CDR3 is built from 13 residues. The CDR3 region has the DNA TGTGCCAGCAGCGTAGAAACTAGCGGGGAGCTGTTTTTT. Translated, it gives CASSVETSGELFF. The entire variable domain, with the rest obtained from reference TRBV9 and TRBJ2-2, is as follows: DSGVTQTPKHLITATGQRVTLRCSPRSGDLSVYWYQQSLDQGLQFLIQYYNGEERAKGNILERFSAQQFPDLHSELNLSSLELGDSALYFCASSVETSGELFFGEGSRLTVL.

V gene TRBV29-1 combines with J gene TRBJ1-4; D gene uncertain. This CDR3 contains 11 residues. Trimming took off 6 bases at V and 0 bases at J, with 2 bases between the two ends. Germline V CDR1 and CDR2: SQVTM, ANQGSEA. The CDR3 sequence: CSVTTNEKLFF. The CDR3 coding sequence is TGCAGCGTGACAACTAATGAAAAACTGTTTTTT. The full variable domain, in which reference TRBV29-1 and TRBJ1-4 provide the parts outside the CDR3, is SAVISQKPSRDICQRGTSLTIQCQVDSQVTMMFWYRQQPGQSLTLIATANQGSEATYESGFVIDKFPISRPNLTFSTLTVSNMSPEDSSIYLCSVTTNEKLFFGSGTQLSVL.

The chain employs TRBV2 and TRBJ2-5; 12 nucleotides align to TRBD2. J lost 3 bases, V lost 4 bases, and 3 bases had no gene match. The CDR3 spans 15 residues. Per the germline V gene, CDR1 is SNHLY and CDR2 is FYNNEI. The CDR3 DNA reads TGTGCCAGCAGTGGACTAGCGGGAGTTAAAGAGACCCAGTACTTC. As protein: CASSGLAGVKETQYF.

The chain combines TRBV3-1 (or the pseudogene TRBV3-2) with TRBJ2-3; D is possibly TRBD2 (6 bases). Germline V CDR1 and CDR2: LGHDT, YNNKEL (reference sequence). The V gene lost 0 bases and the J gene lost 0 bases, with 16 bases spanning the gap. The CDR3 is made up of 18 amino acids. CDR3 sequence: CASSQDSSLAVSTDTQYF. In DNA, the CDR3 is TGTGCCAGCAGCCAAGATTCCTCGTTAGCGGTTAGCACAGATACGCAGTATTTT.

The chain recombines TRBV27 with TRBJ1-2, with TRBD1 identical over 9 bases. The junction had 11 bases not matched to a gene; V was cut back by 4 bases and J by 2 bases. The CDR3 has 17 amino acids. CDR1 is MNHEY and CDR2 is SMNVEV in the germline V gene (reference sequence). CDR3 residues: CASSYRGEGQGNYGYTF. The CDR3 DNA is TGTGCCAGCAGTTACAGGGGTGAGGGACAGGGAAACTATGGCTACACCTTC.

The genes are TRBV6-4 and TRBJ1-2, with 7 bases that match TRBD1. CDR3 size: 13 residues. V dropped 7 bases and J dropped 7; count of bases not matched to a gene: 9. Germline CDR1 MRHNA, CDR2 SNTAGT. DNA of the CDR3: TGTGCCAGCACCGAAACACAGGGGTCTGGCTACACCTTC. It codes for CASTETQGSGYTF.

This clone appeared once. The gene calls are TRBV5-4 and TRBJ2-7; 7 nucleotides agree with TRBD2. Trimming took 9 bases from V and 2 from J; bases not matched to a gene: 14. Germline V CDR1 and CDR2: SGHNT, YYREEE (reference sequence). CDR3 length: 15 amino acids. CDR3 in amino acids: CATNLNTGGAYEQYF. The DNA for the CDR3 is TGTGCCACCAACCTGAATACGGGAGGAGCCTACGAGCAGTACTTC.

This chain connects TRBV3-1 (or the pseudogene TRBV3-2) to TRBJ2-5; TRBD1 agrees at 7 bases. Trimming cost V 0 bases and J 4 bases; bases outside gene matches: 5. The CDR3 runs 15 residues. CDR1 is LGHDT and CDR2 is YNNKEL in the germline V gene (reference sequence). Here the CDR3 reads CASSQDYNRGETQYF. The DNA of the CDR3 is TGTGCCAGCAGCCAAGACTATAACAGGGGAGAGACCCAGTACTTC.